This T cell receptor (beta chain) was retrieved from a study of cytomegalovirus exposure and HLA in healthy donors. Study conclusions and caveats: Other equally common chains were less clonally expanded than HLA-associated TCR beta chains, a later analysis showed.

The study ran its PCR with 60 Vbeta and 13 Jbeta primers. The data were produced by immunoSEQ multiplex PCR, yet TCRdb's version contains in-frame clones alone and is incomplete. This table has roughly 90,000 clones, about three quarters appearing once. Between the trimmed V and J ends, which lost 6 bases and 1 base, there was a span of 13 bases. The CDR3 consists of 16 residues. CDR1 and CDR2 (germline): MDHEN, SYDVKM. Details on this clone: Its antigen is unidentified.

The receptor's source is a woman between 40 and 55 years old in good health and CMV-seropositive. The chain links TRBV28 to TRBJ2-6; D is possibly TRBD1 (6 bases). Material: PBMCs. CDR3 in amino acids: CASSLLRGSGANVLTF. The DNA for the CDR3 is TGTGCCAGCAGCTTACTGAGGGGGTCTGGGGCCAACGTCCTGACTTTC.